The present T cell receptor (beta chain) was sequenced within a study of T cells in Graves' hyperthyroidism and ophthalmopathy. Germline CDR1 SGHTA, CDR2 FQGNSA. The CDR3 is made up of 17 amino acids. V lost 4 bases, J lost 0 bases, and 16 bases lay in between. Hyperthyroidism patients were newly diagnosed, had disease duration under 2 months, and were aged 18 to 65 years. Patients showing uncontrolled infection, other autoimmune disease, pregnancy or lactation were ineligible. TCR beta CDR3 regions were amplified from RNA. In the first-round RT-PCR of the TCR CDR3, the HTBI primer set was used. TCRdb re-called the multiplex PCR reads with MiXCR, one entry per CDR3 protein. The repertoire holds 700,000 to 850,000 distinct CDR3 sequences, with over 35% as singletons. This clonotype was detected ten times or more.

The clonotype comes from a woman aged 40 to 49 with Graves' hyperthyroidism. Sequenced material: blood. The chain recombines TRBV7-2 with TRBJ1-3; D remains unclear. The CDR3 loop is CASSSYFAQLSGNTIYF. Here the CDR3 DNA reads TGTGCCAGCAGCTCGTACTTCGCCCAACTCTCTGGAAACACCATATATTTT.